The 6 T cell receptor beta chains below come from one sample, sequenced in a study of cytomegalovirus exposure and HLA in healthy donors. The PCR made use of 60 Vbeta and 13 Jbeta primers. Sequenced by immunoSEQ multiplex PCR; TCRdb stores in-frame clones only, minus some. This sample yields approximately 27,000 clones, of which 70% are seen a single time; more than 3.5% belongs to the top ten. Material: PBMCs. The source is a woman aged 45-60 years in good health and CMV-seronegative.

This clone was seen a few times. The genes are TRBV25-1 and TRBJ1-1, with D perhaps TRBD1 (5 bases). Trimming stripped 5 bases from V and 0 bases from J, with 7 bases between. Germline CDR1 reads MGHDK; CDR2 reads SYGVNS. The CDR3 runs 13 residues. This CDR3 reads CASSRGVNTEAFF. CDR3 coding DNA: TGTGCCAGCAGTCGGGGGGTGAACACTGAAGCTTTCTTT. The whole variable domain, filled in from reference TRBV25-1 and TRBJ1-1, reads EADIYQTPRYLVIGTGKKITLECSQTMGHDKMYWYQQDPGMELHLIHYSYGVNSTEKGDLSSESTVSRIRTEHFPLTLESARPSHTSQYLCASSRGVNTEAFFGQGTRLTVV.

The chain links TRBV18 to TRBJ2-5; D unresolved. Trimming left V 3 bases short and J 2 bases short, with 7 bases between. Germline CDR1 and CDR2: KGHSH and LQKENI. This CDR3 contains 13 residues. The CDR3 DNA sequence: TGTGCCAGCTCACCGCACATACAAGAGACCCAGTACTTC. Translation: CASSPHIQETQYF.

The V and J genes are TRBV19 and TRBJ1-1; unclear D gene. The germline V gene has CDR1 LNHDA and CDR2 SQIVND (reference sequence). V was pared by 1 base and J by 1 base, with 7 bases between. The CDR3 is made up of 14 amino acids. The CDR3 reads CASSIGAGNTEAFF. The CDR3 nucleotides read TGTGCCAGTAGTATAGGGGCTGGGAACACTGAAGCTTTCTTT.

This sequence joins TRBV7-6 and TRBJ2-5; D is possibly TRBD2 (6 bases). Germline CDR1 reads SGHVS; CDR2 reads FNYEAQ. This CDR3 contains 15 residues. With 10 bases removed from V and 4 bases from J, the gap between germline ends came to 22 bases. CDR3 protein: CAINPRWGERETQYF. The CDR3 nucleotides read TGTGCCATCAACCCACGGTGGGGGGAGCGAGAGACCCAGTACTTC.

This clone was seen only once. In DNA, the CDR3 is TGTGCCAGCAGCCGCCTGGACAGGGCGGACACTGAAGCTTTCTTT. As protein: CASSRLDRADTEAFF. The V and J genes are TRBV7-9 and TRBJ1-1; 8 positions match TRBD1. The V gene end was trimmed by 5 bases and the J gene end by 3 bases; junction bases not matched to a gene: 8. The CDR3 runs to 15 residues. The V gene's germline CDR1 is SEHNR and CDR2 FQNEAQ (reference sequence).

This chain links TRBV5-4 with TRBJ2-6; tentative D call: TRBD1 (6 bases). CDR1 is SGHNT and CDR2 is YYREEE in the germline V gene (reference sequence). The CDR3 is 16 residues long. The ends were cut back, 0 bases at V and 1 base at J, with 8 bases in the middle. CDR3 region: CASSLGGGSGANVLTF. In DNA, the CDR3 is TGTGCCAGCAGCTTGGGAGGGGGTTCTGGGGCCAACGTCCTGACTTTC.